These T cell receptor beta chains were read from a single sample in a study of CD8+CD57+ T cells in acquired aplastic anemia. TCRdb fed the reads into MiXCR, producing one record per CDR3 protein. The sample has about 290,000 distinct CDR3 sequences; 56% are singletons. What was sequenced was sorted CD4+, CD8+, or CD8+CD57+ T cells (not recorded which) from PBMCs. The receptors derive from a human donor with aplastic anemia. The CDR3 runs from the conserved cysteine through the conserved F or W. D genes are given only for firm matches. Expanded clones are given a class, and other clones once, few, many or no size at all.

v_call	j_call	clone_size	d_call	cdr3_nt	cdr3_aa
TRBV20-1	TRBJ2-7	few	.	TGCAGTGCTAGAGGGAAGTTCCCCTACGAGCAGTACTTC	CSARGKFPYEQYF
TRBV29-1	TRBJ2-5	.	.	TGCAGCGTTGCCGTAAATCTGCGGGAGACCCAGTACTTC	CSVAVNLRETQYF
TRBV7-9	TRBJ2-1	once	.	TGTGCCAGCAGCTTAATAGGGAGCGCGAATGAGCAGTTCTTC	CASSLIGSANEQFF
TRBV6-1	TRBJ1-1	.	.	TGTGCCAGCAGTGTGGATATGAACACTGAAGCTTTCTTT	CASSVDMNTEAFF
TRBV28	TRBJ1-3	.	.	TGTGCCAGCAGTTTAGACGGAATTGGAAACACCATATATTTT	CASSLDGIGNTIYF
TRBV7-8	TRBJ2-1	.	TRBD1	TGTGCCAGCGGCGGACAGGGTAGGGATGAGCAGTTCTTC	CASGGQGRDEQFF
TRBV11-1	TRBJ1-2	few	.	TGTGCCTCGGGAGGGGTGAACTATGGCTACACCTTC	CASGGVNYGYTF
TRBV12-5	TRBJ2-2	many	.	TGTGCTAGTGGTTTAGGGGCGAACGGGGAGCTGTTTTTT	CASGLGANGELFF
TRBV20-1	TRBJ2-7	.	.	TGCAGTGCTAGACTTCCGGGACACCTTTACGAGCAGTACTTC	CSARLPGHLYEQYF
TRBV10-3	TRBJ1-5	.	TRBD1	TGTGCCATCAGTGGGCCTTGGGCAGGGGGTCAGCCCCAGCATTTT	CAISGPWAGGQPQHF
TRBV10-3	TRBJ2-3	.	.	TGTGCCATCCGGGGGGAGGGGGAAGATACGCAGTATTTT	CAIRGEGEDTQYF
TRBV2	TRBJ1-6	.	.	TGTGCCAGCACCGGAGGGCGGGGGACCGGTTCACCCCTCCACTTT	CASTGGRGTGSPLHF
TRBV7-3	TRBJ2-5	.	TRBD2	TGTGCCAGCAGCCTACTAGCGGGGGGTGGAATGGAGACCCAGTACTTC	CASSLLAGGGMETQYF
TRBV10-3	TRBJ1-2	.	TRBD1	TGTGCCATCAGTGAGATGGGGGGACAGGGTAACTATGGCTACACCTTC	CAISEMGGQGNYGYTF
TRBV6-9	TRBJ2-1	.	.	TGTGCCAGCAGTGTGAACGGCCCTTACAATGAGCAGTTCTTC	CASSVNGPYNEQFF
TRBV2	TRBJ2-7	.	.	TGTGCCAGCACCCCACGGGGCAGGGCGGAATCCTACGAGCAGTACTTC	CASTPRGRAESYEQYF
TRBV9	TRBJ2-5	many	TRBD2	TGTGCCAGCAGCGTAGCGGGGGGGCCACTTGAGACCCAGTACTTC	CASSVAGGPLETQYF
TRBV2	TRBJ2-5	many	TRBD2	TGTGCCAGCAGAGCCGGGACTAGCGTAGGAGAGACCCAGTACTTC	CASRAGTSVGETQYF
TRBV5-1	TRBJ2-3	many	.	TGCGCCAGCAGCTTCTCCGGGGGTGTCACAGATACGCAGTATTTT	CASSFSGGVTDTQYF
TRBV6-1	TRBJ1-4	many	.	TGTGCCAGCAGGACTGGACAGTCAACTAATGAAAAACTGTTTTTT	CASRTGQSTNEKLFF
TRBV12-3/TRBV12-4	TRBJ2-7	.	TRBD2	TGTGCCAGCGCTAGCGGGGTCTCTGGGGCCGGCTACGAGCAGTACTTC	CASASGVSGAGYEQYF
TRBV3-1	TRBJ2-3	many	.	TGTGCCAGCAGCCAACCACAGGGAAGGGGTTCCACAGATACGCAGTATTTT	CASSQPQGRGSTDTQYF
TRBV5-1	TRBJ2-3	.	TRBD2	TGCGCCAGCAGCTTGGCGGGACTAGCGGTTAGTAGTACGCAGTATTTT	CASSLAGLAVSSTQYF
TRBV29-1	TRBJ2-7	.	TRBD1	TGCAGCGCTACCGTCCGCTCCGGGACAGGGGAACAGTACTTC	CSATVRSGTGEQYF
TRBV20-1	TRBJ1-2	many	.	TGCAGTGCTACACAGGGAGGAAACTATGGCTACACCTTC	CSATQGGNYGYTF
TRBV7-8	TRBJ2-7	few	TRBD1	TGTGCCAGCAGCTTAGTACAGGGGCCCTACGAGCAGTACTTC	CASSLVQGPYEQYF
TRBV29-1	TRBJ1-1	few	.	TGCAGCGTTGATCAAGGGGACACTGAAGCTTTCTTT	CSVDQGDTEAFF
TRBV24-1	TRBJ1-5	.	.	TGTGCCACCAGTGACCCGGGACCCCGTAGGCCCCAGCATTTT	CATSDPGPRRPQHF
TRBV2	TRBJ2-7	.	.	TGTGCCAGCAGTTACTCGATGGGGCTGGGGGAGCAGTACTTC	CASSYSMGLGEQYF
TRBV19	TRBJ1-5	.	TRBD1	TGTGCCAGTAGGCGGAGGGACAGGGTAAATCAGCCCCAGCATTTT	CASRRRDRVNQPQHF
TRBV7-8	TRBJ2-7	many	.	TGTGCCAGCAGCTTAGATGAGGCTACCTACGAGCAGTACTTC	CASSLDEATYEQYF
TRBV24-1	TRBJ1-5	few	.	TGTGCCACCATTGGCCGGTGGGTCAATCAGCCCCAGCATTTT	CATIGRWVNQPQHF
TRBV7-9	TRBJ2-2	many	.	TGTGCCAGCAGCTTAGATTCGAGACTACGAACAGGGGAGCTGTTTTTT	CASSLDSRLRTGELFF
TRBV9	TRBJ2-5	.	TRBD2	TGTGCCAGCAGCGTGTCGACTAGCGGGGGGCTGGAGACCCAGTACTTC	CASSVSTSGGLETQYF
TRBV20-1	TRBJ1-2	.	.	TGCAGTGCCGAGGGGCCAGACCACTTGGGTGGCTACACCTTC	CSAEGPDHLGGYTF
TRBV7-2	TRBJ1-6	few	.	TGTGCCAGCAGGTCAGGGGAGTCCTATAATTCACCCCTCCACTTT	CASRSGESYNSPLHF
TRBV6-4	TRBJ1-1	.	.	TGTGTCAGCAGTGCCAGGGAGAACACTGAGGCTTTCTTT	CVSSARENTEAFF
TRBV4-2	TRBJ2-7	.	TRBD2	TGTGCCAGCAGCCAACCTAGCGGGTCCTACGAGCAGTACTTC	CASSQPSGSYEQYF
TRBV5-1	TRBJ2-3	many	TRBD2	TGCGCCAGCAGCTTGGGACTAGCCGAATTCACAGATACGCAGTATTTT	CASSLGLAEFTDTQYF
TRBV7-9	TRBJ1-3	once	.	TGTGCCAGCAGCGGCAGGTCTAGCTCTGGAAACACCATATATTTT	CASSGRSSSGNTIYF
TRBV15	TRBJ1-1	once	TRBD1	TGTGCCACCAGCAGGGACAGGGGAGGCCAGTTGGACACTGAAGCTTTCTTT	CATSRDRGGQLDTEAFF
TRBV5-1	TRBJ2-2	.	.	TGCGCCAGCAGCTCGCCCCCTGTCGGGGAGCTGTTTTTT	CASSSPPVGELFF
TRBV10-3	TRBJ2-1	.	TRBD2	TGTGCCACCCAATCTAGCGGGGGAATCAAGAAACACAATGAGCAGTTCTTC	CATQSSGGIKKHNEQFF
TRBV25-1	TRBJ2-7	.	TRBD1	TGTGCCAGCAGTGAGGGACAGGGACAATACGAGCAGTACTTC	CASSEGQGQYEQYF
TRBV7-9	TRBJ1-1	.	.	TGTGGCAGCAGCTTAAACCCTGGCACTGAAGCTTTCTTT	CGSSLNPGTEAFF
TRBV5-1	TRBJ2-5	many	.	TGCGCCAGCAGGAGACAGCAAGAGACCCAGTACTTC	CASRRQQETQYF
TRBV7-9	TRBJ2-7	.	TRBD2	TGTGCCAGCAGCTTAGGGACTAGCGGGAGGGCAGGGGAGCAGTACTTC	CASSLGTSGRAGEQYF
TRBV7-2	TRBJ1-4	.	.	TGTGCCAGCAGCCACCCCGAGGGAAAACTGTTTTTT	CASSHPEGKLFF
TRBV10-3	TRBJ2-5	.	TRBD2	TGTGCCATCAGTGAGTCGGGGGGGATTGGAGAGACCCAGTACTTC	CAISESGGIGETQYF
TRBV7-2	TRBJ2-5	.	TRBD2	TGTGCCAGCAGCTTATCGGCGGGGGGGCGAGAGACCCAGTACTTC	CASSLSAGGRETQYF
TRBV12-3/TRBV12-4	TRBJ1-1	few	.	TGTGCCAGCAGCCTCAGCGTAACTGAAGCTTTCTTT	CASSLSVTEAFF